Below are 12 T cell receptor beta chains sequenced from a single sample in a study of cytomegalovirus exposure and HLA in healthy donors. The PCR contained 60 Vbeta and 13 Jbeta primers. Assay: immunoSEQ multiplex PCR; the TCRdb copy retains only in-frame clones and omits some. The table has under 150,000 clones, 8.9% seen once. The sequencing sample was made of PBMCs. These receptors were taken from a woman between 40 and 55 years old in good health and CMV-seropositive.

The rearrangement joins TRBV7-2 to TRBJ2-3; the D is unclear. The CDR3 runs 14 residues. Trimming removed 4 bases from V and 6 bases from J, with 14 bases in between. Germline V gene lookup returns CDR1 SGHTA and CDR2 FQGNSA. For the CDR3, the DNA is TGTGCCAGCAGCTCACTACCCTTGGTCGATACGCAGTATTTT. This codes for CASSSLPLVDTQYF.

This clone was found a few times. The chain is built from TRBV29-1 and TRBJ1-2; 7 bases line up with TRBD1. The length of the CDR3 is 15 residues. Germline assignment: CDR1 SQVTM and CDR2 ANQGSEA. Unmatched junction bases numbered 8, after V lost 0 bases and J lost 4 bases. CDR3 loop: CSVEEGSTGIYGYTF. The CDR3 nucleotides are TGCAGCGTTGAAGAGGGCTCGACAGGGATCTATGGCTACACCTTC.

A few counts support this clone. The chain combines TRBV15 with TRBJ1-2, with a tentative D call TRBD1 (6 bases). CDR1 is LNHNV and CDR2 is YYDKDF in the germline V gene (reference sequence). V was trimmed by 1 base and J by 0 bases, leaving 9 bases between them. This CDR3 spans 15 amino acids. The DNA of the CDR3 is TGTGCCACCAGCAGAGGGGGGACAACTAACTATGGCTACACCTTC. It yields the protein CATSRGGTTNYGYTF.

The chain recombines TRBV7-8 with TRBJ2-7; D is perhaps TRBD2 (7 bases). The CDR3 has 15 residues. V lost 5 bases to trimming and J lost 2 bases, with 16 bases between them. Germline CDR1 reads SGHVS; CDR2 reads FQNEAQ. CDR3 protein: CASSPRRGATYEQYF. CDR3 nucleotides: TGTGCCAGCAGCCCCCGCCGGGGGGCCACCTACGAGCAGTACTTC.

The gene calls are TRBV5-8 and TRBJ1-4, with D tentatively TRBD1 (6 bases). CDR3 size: 14 residues. Trimming removed 1 base from V and 8 bases from J, with 12 bases in between. Germline V CDR1 and CDR2: SGHTS, YDEGEE. CDR3 bases: TGTGCCAGCAGCTTGATGGGGGCTGGGGAAAAACTGTTTTTT. Translating it yields CASSLMGAGEKLFF.

This clone was seen a few times. This chain links TRBV7-8 with TRBJ1-2; possible D gene TRBD1, 5 bases. The CDR3 has 14 amino acids. Germline V lookup: CDR1 SGHVS, CDR2 FQNEAQ. V was shortened by 0 bases and J by 5 bases, with 10 bases between the two germline ends. The CDR3 DNA reads TGTGCCAGCAGCTTAGCGCAGGGAGGATATGGCTACACCTTC. Protein product: CASSLAQGGYGYTF.

The V gene is TRBV5-1, the J gene TRBJ2-7; 9 nucleotides match TRBD1. Germline V gene lookup returns CDR1 SGHRS and CDR2 YFSETQ. Unmatched junction bases numbered 2, after V lost 1 base and J lost 6 bases. The CDR3 has 13 amino acids. The chain's CDR3 is CASSLTGGGEQYF. The CDR3 bases are TGCGCCAGCAGCTTGACAGGGGGCGGCGAGCAGTACTTC. Using reference TRBV5-1 and TRBJ2-7 for the parts outside the CDR3, the full variable domain is KAGVTQTPRYLIKTRGQQVTLSCSPISGHRSVSWYQQTPGQGLQFLFEYFSETQRNKGNFPGRFSGRQFSNSRSEMNVSTLELGDSALYLCASSLTGGGEQYFGPGTRLTVT.

This clone was seen a handful of times. The CDR3 DNA reads TGTGCCATCAGTGGGACTAGCGGGGCTTACAATGAGCAGTTCTTC. The encoded protein is CAISGTSGAYNEQFF. V gene TRBV10-3 combines with J gene TRBJ2-1, with 12 bases identical to TRBD2. The CDR3 is 15 amino acids. With V trimmed by 4 bases and J by 4 bases, 2 bases remained unmatched. Looked up from germline, CDR1 is ENHRY and CDR2 is SYGVKD.

This clone was found a few times. The chain recombines TRBV6-5 with TRBJ1-6, with 8 bases aligning to TRBD1. The CDR3 is 14 amino acids. Germline CDR1 MNHEY, CDR2 SVGAGI. V lost 4 bases, J lost 6 bases, and 2 bases stayed unmatched. CDR3 protein: CASSWDRINSPLHF. CDR3 nucleotide sequence: TGTGCCAGCAGTTGGGACAGGATTAATTCACCCCTCCACTTT.

This clone was seen more than once but under ten times. The chain has TRBV9 and TRBJ1-1; 7 nucleotides match TRBD1. Germline-derived CDR1 and CDR2 are SGDLS and YYNGEE. The CDR3 has 15 residues. The ends lost 3 bases at V and 0 bases at J; junction bases unmatched: 5. The CDR3 loop is CASSARTGLNTEAFF. In nucleotides, the CDR3 is TGTGCCAGCAGCGCCAGGACAGGTTTGAACACTGAAGCTTTCTTT.

The chain carries TRBV9 and TRBJ2-7; D might be TRBD2 (6 bases). CDR3 size: 15 residues. The ends were cut back, 4 bases at V and 2 bases at J, with 16 bases in the middle. Germline V gene lookup returns CDR1 SGDLS and CDR2 YYNGEE. CDR3: CASSPSDYLTYEQYF. For the CDR3, the DNA is TGTGCCAGCAGCCCATCGGACTACCTAACCTACGAGCAGTACTTC.

The table lists this clone with a few counts. The chain couples TRBV7-8 to TRBJ2-3, with D perhaps matching TRBD1 (5 bases). V dropped 4 bases and J dropped 2 bases, with 19 bases sitting between them. CDR1 and CDR2 from the germline V gene are SGHVS and FQNEAQ. The CDR3 sequence is 17 residues long. The CDR3 DNA reads as TGTGCCAGCAGCTCCCGGACAAGGGTACTCTACACAGATACGCAGTATTTT. Translating gives CASSSRTRVLYTDTQYF.